This T cell receptor (beta chain) emerged from a study of response to subunit inactivated influenza vaccine. From the RT-PCR reads, TCRdb called clonotypes with MiXCR, one entry per CDR3 protein. This table has fewer than 650,000 distinct CDR3 sequences, over 10% appearing once. The study, taken as a whole, reports: New T cells are recruited in small numbers by each seasonal influenza vaccination, according to the authors' suggestion.

This CDR3 region has 14 residues. V lost 6 bases to trimming and J lost 8 bases; unmatched junction nucleotides: 12. Per the germline V gene, CDR1 is MNHNS and CDR2 is SASEGT. This clonotype was counted only a few times. The antigen is undetermined. The TCR sequence derives from a man in his forties or fifties who received an inactivated influenza vaccine. The input for sequencing was PBMCs from blood, taken roughly 48 days after vaccination. The gene calls are TRBV6-1 and TRBJ2-5, with 7 positions matching TRBD2. CDR3 amino acids: CASSQPRGSATQYF. The CDR3 nucleotides read TGTGCCAGCAGCCAACCCCGCGGGAGTGCAACCCAGTACTTC.